The source of this TCR beta chain is a study of blood T cell repertoires in COVID-19. In the original analysis: Using reference gene primer amplification, nucleated cell counts were estimated. TCRdb's table, derived via immunoSEQ multiplex PCR, lists solely in-frame clones and lacks some. V, J and clone size are taken as reported in that table, and D and trimming were inferred from the DNA itself. The sample has 200,000 to 250,000 clones; approximately 82% are singletons. Losses at the gene ends were 5 bases for V and 2 bases for J; bases not matched to a gene: 12. Germline assignment: CDR1 SGHVS and CDR2 FQNEAQ. The CDR3 covers 18 residues.

Sequenced input: peripheral blood. The chain has TRBV7-8 and TRBJ1-5; 10 nucleotides match TRBD1. The sequence was collected from a woman younger than 35 with acute or convalescent COVID-19. The CDR3 reads CASSPRGSGTGGNQPQHF. For the CDR3, the DNA is TGTGCCAGCAGCCCAAGAGGTAGCGGGACAGGGGGCAATCAGCCCCAGCATTTT.